This T cell receptor (beta chain) is from a study of shared T cell receptors in the human thymus (dated by TCRdb to about 2021). In terms of the full investigation: The study examined how self-reactive, shared T-cell receptor alpha chains are generated in the human thymus.

Receptor amplification or capture employed the immunoSEQ multiplex PCR assay. Entries here come from immuneACCESS through TCRdb and include only in-frame sequences with V and J called. Some clones fail to appear in such tables; in the studies checked, an unresolved V gene covers under half of the shortfall, and the cause of the remainder is unknown. For this sample the table gives roughly 410,000 clones, of which around 95% were detected only once. Approximately 0.02% of the sample rests with the top ten. With respect to this clone: Its cognate antigen has yet to be identified. It has no much larger one-base neighbor in the sample; base qualities were not kept.

Trimming removed 6 bases from V and 3 bases from J; the gene matches leave 4 bases unexplained. From the cysteine up to the phenylalanine, the CDR3 has a length of 13 residues. CDR3 DNA is the only sequence kept; it has 39 bases, read in frame from the first base. For CDR1 and CDR2, the germline V gene (reference sequence) lists LNHDA and SQIVND. This receptor chain uses TRBV19 and TRBJ1-1; TRBD1 matches 7 bases in the middle. The sequenced sample consisted of thymocytes. The source is a human donor. At the DNA level, the sequence is TGTGCCAGTAGCGACAGGGTGCACACTGAAGCTTTCTTT. Translated, it reads CASSDRVHTEAFF. The CDR3 plus the reference TRBV19 and TRBJ1-1 genes for the other parts give the full variable domain: DGGITQSPKYLFRKEGQNVTLSCEQNLNHDAMYWYRQDPGQGLRLIYYSQIVNDFQKGDIAEGYSVSREKKESFPLTVTSAQKNPTAFYLCASSDRVHTEAFFGQGTRLTVV.